Below, 26 T cell receptor beta chains from the same sample are listed, as sequenced in a study of T-cell memory formation after mild COVID-19. TCRdb processed the 5' RACE reads anew with MiXCR; each CDR3 protein has one entry. Altogether some 210,000 distinct CDR3 sequences are present, around 16% being singletons, with the ten largest covering 2.4%. The sequencing sample was made of PBMCs or a T cell subset sorted from them (not recorded which). The receptors shown here come from an adult woman who had mild COVID-19 (a few samples of this study predate the infection). Cell type and time point are not known.

The V and J genes are TRBV2 and TRBJ1-5; D possibly corresponds to TRBD1 (6 bases). The length of the CDR3 is 14 residues. Between the trimmed V and J ends, which lost 4 bases and 6 bases, there was a span of 13 bases. Germline CDR1 and CDR2: SNHLY and FYNNEI. The CDR3 nucleotides read TGTGCCAGCAGTGCATGGGGGCGCAGTCAGCCCCAGCATTTT. This encodes CASSAWGRSQPQHF. The full variable domain, completed using reference TRBV2 and TRBJ1-5, is EPEVTQTPSHQVTQMGQEVILRCVPISNHLYFYWYRQILGQKVEFLVSFYNNEISEKSEIFDDQFSVERPDGSNFTLKIRSTKLEDSAMYFCASSAWGRSQPQHFGDGTRLSIL.

This clonotype was counted only a few times. The genes are TRBV6-2 or TRBV6-3 and TRBJ2-1; D gene ambiguous. Trimming took 7 bases from V and 7 from J, leaving 17 bases between them. There are 14 residues in the CDR3. The germline V gene encodes CDR1 MNHEY and CDR2 SVGEGT. The DNA for the CDR3 is TGTGCCAGCACCCCCCGGGTTTTGCGTAATGAGCAGTTCTTC. Residues: CASTPRVLRNEQFF.

This chain connects TRBV7-9 to TRBJ2-7, with TRBD2 matching 7 bases. The ends lost 5 bases at V and 4 bases at J; junction bases unmatched: 14. Germline CDR1 SEHNR, CDR2 FQNEAQ (reference sequence). CDR3 length: 16 residues. The CDR3 protein is CASSAIAGAAPYEQYF. The CDR3 nucleotides read TGTGCCAGCAGCGCCATAGCGGGTGCCGCTCCATACGAGCAGTACTTC.

The table lists this clonotype with a few counts. The chain has TRBV20-1 and TRBJ1-2; 10 positions agree with TRBD1. The V segment lost 0 bases and the J segment 8 bases; nucleotides outside the gene matches: 9. The CDR3 extends over 15 amino acids. Per germline, CDR1 DFQATT and CDR2 SNEGSKA (reference sequence). CDR3 protein: CSARDPGQGSGGYTF. CDR3 nucleotide sequence: TGCAGTGCTAGAGATCCGGGACAGGGGTCCGGGGGCTACACCTTC.

This clonotype was observed a few times. This chain connects TRBV18 to TRBJ2-7, with a weak D call TRBD2 (6 bases). Trimming removed 0 bases at V and 6 bases at J, with 9 bases between. CDR1 and CDR2 from the germline V gene are KGHSH and LQKENI. CDR3 length equals 13 residues. The DNA for the CDR3 is TGTGCCAGCTCACCACCGGGAGGTAGCGAGCAGTACTTC. Amino acids: CASSPPGGSEQYF.

This clonotype appeared a few times. This rearrangement joins TRBV12-3 or TRBV12-4 to TRBJ1-1, with a possible D match to TRBD1 (5 bases). Trimming removed 6 bases from V and 0 bases from J, with 11 bases in between. The CDR3 runs to 14 residues. CDR3: CASSGGALNTEAFF. The CDR3 DNA reads as TGTGCCAGCAGCGGCGGGGCCTTGAACACTGAAGCTTTCTTT.

V is TRBV20-1 and J is TRBJ2-3; perhaps TRBD2 as D (5 bases). V was trimmed by 6 bases and J by 2 bases, leaving 15 bases between them. Germline CDR1 DFQATT, CDR2 SNEGSKA (reference sequence). The CDR3 loop spans 14 amino acids. CDR3 protein: CSATGGSDTDTQYF. The CDR3 coding sequence is TGCAGTGCCACGGGCGGGTCGGACACAGATACGCAGTATTTT.

The chain is built from TRBV10-3 and TRBJ2-7, with TRBD1 matching over 10 bases. Germline V gene sequence: CDR1 ENHRY, CDR2 SYGVKD. The length of the CDR3 is 14 residues. V lost 7 bases, J lost 3 bases, and 6 bases stayed unmatched. The chain's CDR3 is CAIMVDRGFYEQYF. The CDR3 DNA reads TGTGCCATCATGGTGGACAGGGGGTTCTACGAGCAGTACTTC.

This clonotype has just a few counts. The CDR3 nucleotides are TGTGCCAGCAGCTTAGGACAGGGCAAGTTCTTC. Translating it yields CASSLGQGKFF. The rearrangement uses TRBV11-3 and TRBJ2-1, with TRBD1 matching 7 bases. The CDR3 is 11 residues long. CDR1 and CDR2 from the germline V gene are SGHNT and YENEEA. The junction had 2 bases not matched to a gene; V was cut back by 1 base and J by 14 bases.

The table lists this clonotype with a count of one. This sequence joins TRBV20-1 and TRBJ2-1, with 11 bases lining up with TRBD1. The CDR3 length is 15 residues. The V and J ends lost 6 bases and 5 bases, in that order; junction bases with no gene match: 9. CDR1 and CDR2 from the germline V gene are DFQATT and SNEGSKA (reference sequence). The DNA for the CDR3 is TGCAGTGCCTTTAGGGGGACAGGGGGGAACAATGAGCAGTTCTTC. Encoded protein: CSAFRGTGGNNEQFF.

The chain recombines TRBV19 with TRBJ2-3; TRBD2 matches 8 bases. CDR1 LNHDA and CDR2 SQIVND come from the germline V gene (reference sequence). The CDR3 has 16 residues. V trimming: 3 bases; J trimming: 4 bases; junction bases outside the gene matches: 9. The CDR3 reads CASSIGTGGESDTQYF. The CDR3 nucleotides read TGTGCCAGTAGTATCGGAACGGGGGGGGAGTCAGATACGCAGTATTTT.

The chain employs TRBV7-9 and TRBJ1-5; 7 positions match TRBD1. Germline V gene sequence: CDR1 SEHNR, CDR2 FQNEAQ (reference sequence). The CDR3 consists of 15 residues. Germline trimming cut 1 base from V and 4 bases from J; bases unmatched to any gene: 4. The CDR3 protein is CASSLDGTANQPQHF. CDR3 DNA: TGTGCCAGCAGCTTAGACGGGACAGCTAATCAGCCCCAGCATTTT. Full variable domain (outside the CDR3, taken from reference TRBV7-9 and TRBJ1-5): DTGVSQNPRHKITKRGQNVTFRCDPISEHNRLYWYRQTLGQGPEFLTYFQNEAQLEKSRLLSDRFSAERPKGSFSTLEIQRTEQGDSAMYLCASSLDGTANQPQHFGDGTRLSIL.

This sequence joins TRBV20-1 and TRBJ1-1; no definite D call. The CDR3 extends over 13 amino acids. V was cut by 3 bases and J by 2 bases, with 10 bases left in between. CDR1 and CDR2 from the germline V gene are DFQATT and SNEGSKA (reference sequence). The CDR3 DNA sequence: TGCAGTGCTAGGGTGACGGGCAACACTGAAGCTTTCTTT. This translates into CSARVTGNTEAFF.

This clonotype turned up a few times. This sequence joins TRBV24-1 and TRBJ1-1; D gene unclear. Trimming removed 4 bases at V and 5 bases at J, with 10 bases between. CDR3 length: 13 residues. Looked up from germline, CDR1 is KGHDR and CDR2 is SFDVKD. This chain's CDR3 is CATSEHGGTEAFF. In DNA form, the CDR3 reads TGTGCCACCAGTGAACATGGAGGGACTGAAGCTTTCTTT.

This clonotype appeared many times. The chain carries TRBV4-1 and TRBJ2-5; TRBD1 might be the D (6 bases). V lost 1 base to trimming and J lost 2 bases, with 8 bases between them. Germline V lookup: CDR1 MGHRA, CDR2 YSYEKL. The CDR3 is 14 residues long. This chain's CDR3 is CASSQGTAQETQYF. In nucleotides, the CDR3 is TGCGCCAGCAGCCAAGGGACAGCTCAAGAGACCCAGTACTTC.

In this sample, this clonotype turned up a few times. V and J are TRBV5-1 and TRBJ2-3, with D unclear. CDR1 SGHRS and CDR2 YFSETQ come from the germline V gene. The germline V and J ends were trimmed by 6 bases and 4 bases, with 12 bases remaining between them. This CDR3 has 13 residues. In DNA, the CDR3 is TGCGCCAGCAACAACATAGCCCCAGATACGCAGTATTTT. Encoded protein: CASNNIAPDTQYF.

This clonotype has just a few counts. This chain connects TRBV7-9 to TRBJ2-5; TRBD1 agrees at 8 bases. CDR3 length: 15 residues. Trimming at V came to 4 bases and at J to 5 bases, leaving 9 bases not matched to a gene. Germline V lookup: CDR1 SEHNR, CDR2 FQNEAQ (reference sequence). The CDR3 DNA reads TGTGCCAGCAGCTCCCGACAGGGGCGAGGCGAGACCCAGTACTTC. The encoded protein is CASSSRQGRGETQYF.

V is TRBV18 and J is TRBJ2-7; 8 nucleotides agree with TRBD1. The CDR3 covers 15 residues. With 6 bases clipped from V and 3 bases from J, the junction kept 10 bases outside the gene matches. Germline CDR1 reads KGHSH; CDR2 reads LQKENI. The CDR3, as DNA: TGTGCCAGCTCCCGGGTCCGGGACAGGAGCTACGAGCAGTACTTC. Protein sequence: CASSRVRDRSYEQYF.

The chain is built from TRBV6-6 and TRBJ1-1, with D tentatively TRBD1 (6 bases). Germline V CDR1 and CDR2: MNHNY, SVGAGI (reference sequence). Deletions cut 7 bases from V and 4 bases from J, with 16 bases between. The CDR3 has 14 amino acids. The CDR3 sequence: CASTTPRGPTEAFF. The CDR3 bases are TGTGCCAGCACGACCCCTCGGGGGCCCACTGAAGCTTTCTTT.

The gene calls are TRBV5-1 and TRBJ2-2; D unclear. This CDR3 region has 16 residues. V was trimmed by 1 base and J by 0 bases, leaving 10 bases between them. Germline V gene data show CDR1 as SGHRS and CDR2 as YFSETQ. In nucleotides, the CDR3 is TGCGCCAGCAGCTTGAGAGACTCTCCGAACACCGGGGAGCTGTTTTTT. It translates to CASSLRDSPNTGELFF.

The chain carries TRBV5-4 and TRBJ2-7; perhaps TRBD2 as D (5 bases). There are 13 residues in the CDR3. In germline, CDR1 is SGHNT, CDR2 YYREEE (reference sequence). V lost 4 bases to trimming and J lost 2 bases, with 10 bases between them. CDR3 in DNA: TGTGCCAGCAGCACCGGGATTCCCTACGAGCAGTACTTC. Protein product: CASSTGIPYEQYF.

This rearrangement joins TRBV6-5 to TRBJ2-7, with 11 positions matching TRBD2. The CDR3 consists of 16 residues. Germline values: CDR1 MNHEY, CDR2 SVGAGI. Germline trimming cut 0 bases from V and 3 bases from J; bases unmatched to any gene: 4. CDR3 coding DNA: TGTGCCAGCAGTTACTCGAGACTAGCGGGACACTACGAGCAGTACTTC. Its translation: CASSYSRLAGHYEQYF.

The table lists this clonotype with a few counts. The chain recombines TRBV9 with TRBJ2-1, with D possibly matching TRBD1 (6 bases). V shed 0 bases and J shed 7 bases, with 8 bases lying between them. The length of the CDR3 is 13 residues. The germline V gene encodes CDR1 SGDLS and CDR2 YYNGEE. For the CDR3, the DNA is TGTGCCAGCAGCGTAGGGACAGCAAATGAGCAGTTCTTC. Translated, it gives CASSVGTANEQFF.

The chain uses TRBV7-8 and TRBJ2-5; 9 bases agree with TRBD2. V shed 3 bases, J shed 5 bases, and the junction held 10 bases outside the gene matches. Germline V gene sequence: CDR1 SGHVS, CDR2 FQNEAQ. This CDR3 is 16 amino acids long. The CDR3 is CASSLSLAGFMETQYF. CDR3 DNA: TGTGCCAGCAGCTTGTCCCTAGCGGGGTTCATGGAGACCCAGTACTTC.

In this sample, this clonotype turned up a few times. This sequence joins TRBV12-3 or TRBV12-4 and TRBJ1-2, with TRBD1 identical over 9 bases. This CDR3 region has 13 residues. V trimming: 6 bases; J trimming: 6 bases; junction bases outside the gene matches: 5. This CDR3 is CASSRDRVDGYTF. The CDR3 coding sequence is TGTGCCAGCAGCCGGGACAGGGTGGATGGCTACACCTTC.

V gene TRBV7-9 combines with J gene TRBJ1-2, with a weak D call TRBD1 (6 bases). The CDR3 is 14 amino acids. Germline V CDR1 and CDR2: SEHNR, FQNEAQ (reference sequence). The ends were cut back, 2 bases at V and 4 bases at J, with 11 bases in the middle. The CDR3 sequence is CASSLKGGPYGYTF. The CDR3 DNA reads TGTGCCAGCAGCTTAAAGGGGGGACCCTATGGCTACACCTTC.